This paragraph reports one TCR beta chain. As originally analysed: The authors estimated nucleated cell counts from reference gene primer amplification. The method was immunoSEQ multiplex PCR; TCRdb's version includes in-frame clones alone and lacks a portion of them. V and J calls and clone size are given by that table; D and trimming were obtained from the DNA. The sample comprises roughly 170,000 clones, around 67% of which are singletons, and about 3% rests with the top ten. Germline V gives CDR1 SGHTA, CDR2 FQGNSA. The CDR3 runs 16 residues. The ends were cut back, 3 bases at V and 2 bases at J, with 16 bases in the middle. This sample is drawn from a study of blood T cell repertoires in COVID-19. About the study: Collection of acute and convalescent COVID-19 samples took place in the United States, Italy and Spain. The analysed material was cDNA or gDNA that came from T cells, B-cell-depleted T cells, or PBMCs.

The TCR was taken from a woman aged 80 or over with acute or convalescent COVID-19. What was sequenced was peripheral blood. The rearrangement links TRBV7-2 to TRBJ2-5; a weak D match, TRBD1 (5 bases). This chain's CDR3 is CASSFGSQVTQETQYF. For the CDR3, the DNA is TGTGCCAGCAGCTTCGGATCACAGGTAACTCAAGAGACCCAGTACTTC.